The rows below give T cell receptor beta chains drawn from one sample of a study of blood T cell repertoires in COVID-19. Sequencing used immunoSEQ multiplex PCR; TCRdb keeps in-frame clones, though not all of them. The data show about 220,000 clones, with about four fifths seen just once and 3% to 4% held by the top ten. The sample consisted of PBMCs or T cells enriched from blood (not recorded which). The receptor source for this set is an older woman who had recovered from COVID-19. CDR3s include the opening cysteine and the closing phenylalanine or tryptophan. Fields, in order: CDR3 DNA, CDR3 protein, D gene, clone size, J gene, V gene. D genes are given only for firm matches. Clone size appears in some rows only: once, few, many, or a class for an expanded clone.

CDR3 DNA: TGTGCCAGCAGTACCACGTTAACAACCGGGGAGCTGTTTTTT; CDR3 protein: CASSTTLTTGELFF; D gene: NA; clone size: NA; J gene: TRBJ2-2; V gene: TRBV6-4
CDR3 DNA: TGTGCCAGCAGCTATCCGGGACAGGGGTTCCGGGAGCTGTTTTTT; CDR3 protein: CASSYPGQGFRELFF; D gene: TRBD1; clone size: NA; J gene: TRBJ2-2; V gene: TRBV5-6
CDR3 DNA: TGTGCCAGCAGCTTATTTCCCCCAGGGTCTGGAAACACCATATATTTT; CDR3 protein: CASSLFPPGSGNTIYF; D gene: NA; clone size: NA; J gene: TRBJ1-3; V gene: TRBV7-2
CDR3 DNA: TGTGCCAGCTCACCAGGTGGGACAGGGGATGAAAAACTGTTTTTT; CDR3 protein: CASSPGGTGDEKLFF; D gene: TRBD1; clone size: NA; J gene: TRBJ1-4; V gene: TRBV18
CDR3 DNA: TGTGCCAGCCGCGACAGTCAAACGAGGAATGAGCAGTTCTTC; CDR3 protein: CASRDSQTRNEQFF; D gene: NA; clone size: NA; J gene: TRBJ2-1; V gene: TRBV19
CDR3 DNA: TGTGCCAGCAGTTTAAGAGTCCATAATTCACCCCTCCACTTT; CDR3 protein: CASSLRVHNSPLHF; D gene: NA; clone size: NA; J gene: TRBJ1-6; V gene: TRBV27
CDR3 DNA: TGTGCCAGCTCACCGGGACATAACTATGGCTACACCTTC; CDR3 protein: CASSPGHNYGYTF; D gene: NA; clone size: NA; J gene: TRBJ1-2; V gene: TRBV18
CDR3 DNA: TGTGCCAGCAGTGACCAGCGTGCCTCCTACGAGCAGTACTTC; CDR3 protein: CASSDQRASYEQYF; D gene: NA; clone size: NA; J gene: TRBJ2-7; V gene: TRBV2
CDR3 DNA: TGTGCCAGCAGTGGGCTAGCGGGAGTCGGCACAGATACGCAGTATTTT; CDR3 protein: CASSGLAGVGTDTQYF; D gene: TRBD2; clone size: NA; J gene: TRBJ2-3; V gene: TRBV6-1
CDR3 DNA: TGTGCCAGCAGCTTAGGATTTGAGGCCACTGAAGCTTTCTTT; CDR3 protein: CASSLGFEATEAFF; D gene: NA; clone size: NA; J gene: TRBJ1-1; V gene: TRBV11-2
CDR3 DNA: TGCGCCAGCAGCCAAGCGGGAAGAGGGCCTTTGAACACTGAAGCTTTCTTT; CDR3 protein: CASSQAGRGPLNTEAFF; D gene: NA; clone size: NA; J gene: TRBJ1-1; V gene: TRBV4-1
CDR3 DNA: TGTGCCAGCAGCCTAACAGATACGCAGTATTTT; CDR3 protein: CASSLTDTQYF; D gene: NA; clone size: NA; J gene: TRBJ2-3; V gene: TRBV7-2
CDR3 DNA: TGCAGCGTTGGGAGGGAGGCAGAAGCTTTCTTT; CDR3 protein: CSVGREAEAFF; D gene: NA; clone size: once; J gene: TRBJ1-1; V gene: TRBV29-1
CDR3 DNA: TGTGCCAGCAGCCCCGACAGGGTCCAGCCCCAGCATTTT; CDR3 protein: CASSPDRVQPQHF; D gene: TRBD1; clone size: NA; J gene: TRBJ1-5; V gene: TRBV6-5
CDR3 DNA: TGTGCCAGCAGCCCCATGGCCGGGAATGAAGCTTTCTTT; CDR3 protein: CASSPMAGNEAFF; D gene: NA; clone size: NA; J gene: TRBJ1-1; V gene: TRBV7-3
CDR3 DNA: TGTGCCAGCAGCCAGTCCGGGACAGGGAGCGGTACGCAGTATTTT; CDR3 protein: CASSQSGTGSGTQYF; D gene: TRBD1; clone size: NA; J gene: TRBJ2-3; V gene: TRBV9
CDR3 DNA: TGTGCCAGCAGCTTGGGGGGACAGGGAGAGACCCAGTACTTC; CDR3 protein: CASSLGGQGETQYF; D gene: TRBD1; clone size: NA; J gene: TRBJ2-5; V gene: TRBV5-5
CDR3 DNA: TGTGCTAGTGGTCCCGGACTAGCGGGAGGGCCCGACACCGGGGAGCTGTTTTTT; CDR3 protein: CASGPGLAGGPDTGELFF; D gene: TRBD2; clone size: NA; J gene: TRBJ2-2; V gene: TRBV12-5
CDR3 DNA: TGTGCCAGCAGCTTGGATCCGGGTTTCTACGAGCAGTACTTC; CDR3 protein: CASSLDPGFYEQYF; D gene: NA; clone size: once; J gene: TRBJ2-7; V gene: TRBV7-2
CDR3 DNA: TGTGCCAGCAGTAAGTTAGCAGCGGCCAAAAACATTCAGTACTTC; CDR3 protein: CASSKLAAAKNIQYF; D gene: NA; clone size: NA; J gene: TRBJ2-4; V gene: TRBV6-4
CDR3 DNA: TGTGCCAGCAGTTTGGGTACAGGGGGCCATCAGCCCCAGCATTTT; CDR3 protein: CASSLGTGGHQPQHF; D gene: TRBD1; clone size: NA; J gene: TRBJ1-5; V gene: TRBV27
CDR3 DNA: TGTGCCAGTCCCTTGACGGGCAGGGGGCTTCAGGCTGGAAACACCATATATTTT; CDR3 protein: CASPLTGRGLQAGNTIYF; D gene: TRBD1; clone size: NA; J gene: TRBJ1-3; V gene: TRBV7-2
CDR3 DNA: TGTGCCAGCAATCCGACAGGGAGCAATCAGCCCCAGCATTTT; CDR3 protein: CASNPTGSNQPQHF; D gene: TRBD1; clone size: many; J gene: TRBJ1-5; V gene: TRBV6-5
CDR3 DNA: TGTGCCAGCAGTTTACTGGCGGGAGGACACAATGAGCAGTTCTTC; CDR3 protein: CASSLLAGGHNEQFF; D gene: TRBD2; clone size: NA; J gene: TRBJ2-1; V gene: TRBV27
CDR3 DNA: TGTGCCAGTAGTATAGGCGGGCCAGGCCGGCCCGGGGAGCTGTTTTTT; CDR3 protein: CASSIGGPGRPGELFF; D gene: NA; clone size: once; J gene: TRBJ2-2; V gene: TRBV19
CDR3 DNA: TGTGCCAGCAGACTAGCGGGAGGGAGGGATGAGCAGTTCTTC; CDR3 protein: CASRLAGGRDEQFF; D gene: TRBD2; clone size: NA; J gene: TRBJ2-1; V gene: TRBV27
CDR3 DNA: TGTGCCAGCAGCCCACAGACCTCTGGGGCCAACGTCCTGACTTTC; CDR3 protein: CASSPQTSGANVLTF; D gene: NA; clone size: NA; J gene: TRBJ2-6; V gene: TRBV7-3
CDR3 DNA: TGTGCCAGCAGCAAGGGGCGAGCTGAAGCTTTCTTT; CDR3 protein: CASSKGRAEAFF; D gene: NA; clone size: NA; J gene: TRBJ1-1; V gene: TRBV6-2/TRBV6-3
CDR3 DNA: TGTGCCAGCAGCTTGGATAACAGGAACACCGGGGAGCTGTTTTTT; CDR3 protein: CASSLDNRNTGELFF; D gene: NA; clone size: NA; J gene: TRBJ2-2; V gene: TRBV5-6
CDR3 DNA: TGTGCCTACAATAGCGATCCATCGCGGGAGGAAGAGGGGCAAGAGACCCAGTACTTC; CDR3 protein: CAYNSDPSREEEGQETQYF; D gene: TRBD2; clone size: NA; J gene: TRBJ2-5; V gene: TRBV10-3
CDR3 DNA: TGCGCCAGCAGCTTAGGTACCGAACTATCCTACGAGCAGTACTTC; CDR3 protein: CASSLGTELSYEQYF; D gene: NA; clone size: NA; J gene: TRBJ2-7; V gene: TRBV5-1
CDR3 DNA: TGTGCCAGCAGCCCAGGGATCTCCTACAATGAGCAGTTCTTC; CDR3 protein: CASSPGISYNEQFF; D gene: NA; clone size: NA; J gene: TRBJ2-1; V gene: TRBV6-4
CDR3 DNA: TGTGCCAGCAGCTTTGTAGCGGCCTCCTACAATGAGCAGTTCTTC; CDR3 protein: CASSFVAASYNEQFF; D gene: NA; clone size: NA; J gene: TRBJ2-1; V gene: TRBV7-2
CDR3 DNA: TGTGCCAGTACCCCTCTTGTTAGCAGGGGGGAAAAACTGTTTTTT; CDR3 protein: CASTPLVSRGEKLFF; D gene: TRBD1; clone size: NA; J gene: TRBJ1-4; V gene: TRBV19
CDR3 DNA: TGCAGCGTTGAAGTCCCCAGGGTAAATGGCTACACCTTC; CDR3 protein: CSVEVPRVNGYTF; D gene: NA; clone size: NA; J gene: TRBJ1-2; V gene: TRBV29-1
CDR3 DNA: TGTGCCAGCAGTTACGGCCGGGTAAGAACTGAAGCTTTCTTT; CDR3 protein: CASSYGRVRTEAFF; D gene: NA; clone size: NA; J gene: TRBJ1-1; V gene: TRBV6-5
CDR3 DNA: TGTGCCAGCAGCCAGGGCCCGTCGTACGAGCAGTACTTC; CDR3 protein: CASSQGPSYEQYF; D gene: NA; clone size: NA; J gene: TRBJ2-7; V gene: TRBV4-2
CDR3 DNA: TGTGCCAGCAGCTCCGGGACAGGGAACTCCAATCAGCCCCAGCATTTT; CDR3 protein: CASSSGTGNSNQPQHF; D gene: TRBD1; clone size: NA; J gene: TRBJ1-5; V gene: TRBV7-8
CDR3 DNA: TGCGCCAGCAGCCAAGTCACGACAGGCAGGAACTATGGCTACACCTTC; CDR3 protein: CASSQVTTGRNYGYTF; D gene: NA; clone size: NA; J gene: TRBJ1-2; V gene: TRBV4-1
CDR3 DNA: TGTGCCAGCAGCCAATGGGACAGATACCAGTACTTC; CDR3 protein: CASSQWDRYQYF; D gene: TRBD1; clone size: NA; J gene: TRBJ2-4; V gene: TRBV3-1/TRBV3-2
CDR3 DNA: TGTGCCAGCAGCTTAGGTCAACAAAATTCACCCCTCCACTTT; CDR3 protein: CASSLGQQNSPLHF; D gene: NA; clone size: NA; J gene: TRBJ1-6; V gene: TRBV7-3
CDR3 DNA: TGTGCCAGCAGTCGAAATCTGGGACAGGGAGGAAACACCATATATTTT; CDR3 protein: CASSRNLGQGGNTIYF; D gene: TRBD1; clone size: NA; J gene: TRBJ1-3; V gene: TRBV25-1
CDR3 DNA: TGTGCCACCAGCCGTGGACAGGTTAGGGTTGATGAAAAACTGTTTTTT; CDR3 protein: CATSRGQVRVDEKLFF; D gene: TRBD1; clone size: NA; J gene: TRBJ1-4; V gene: TRBV15
CDR3 DNA: TGTGCCAGCAGGGCACAGGGTCCTCATGGCTACACCTTC; CDR3 protein: CASRAQGPHGYTF; D gene: NA; clone size: NA; J gene: TRBJ1-2; V gene: TRBV27
CDR3 DNA: TGTGCCACCAGGCAGATTATCAGGGGGCGAGGATATGGCTACACCTTC; CDR3 protein: CATRQIIRGRGYGYTF; D gene: TRBD1; clone size: NA; J gene: TRBJ1-2; V gene: TRBV15
CDR3 DNA: TGTGCCAGCAGCCTGACAGGGGGTGGCTATGGCTACACCTTC; CDR3 protein: CASSLTGGGYGYTF; D gene: TRBD1; clone size: NA; J gene: TRBJ1-2; V gene: TRBV27